This T cell receptor beta chain appears in the sequencing data of a study of blood T cell repertoires in COVID-19. Overall study: Acute-phase and convalescent COVID-19 samples originated in the United States, Italy and Spain. PBMCs, B-cell-depleted T cells, or T cells provided the cDNA or gDNA that made up the material.

The CDR3 length is 14 residues. Germline V CDR1 and CDR2: SGHRS, YFSETQ. Trimming stripped 2 bases from V and 4 bases from J, with 12 bases between. This clone showed up just a few times. In the authors' workflow: Using reference gene primer amplification, nucleated cell counts were estimated. Assay: immunoSEQ multiplex PCR; the TCRdb copy retains only in-frame clones and omits some. Clone size and V and J calls were adopted from that table, with D and trimming inferred from the DNA. Among approximately 200,000 clones, more than 85% were seen once, and the ten largest hold approximately 2.9%. The sequenced sample consisted of peripheral blood. This chain joins TRBV5-1 and TRBJ2-5, with D perhaps TRBD1 (7 bases). This receptor was identified in a woman aged 30 to 39 with active or convalescent COVID-19. CDR3 residues: CASSFGQEGETQYF. CDR3 nucleotide sequence: TGCGCCAGCAGCTTCGGACAGGAGGGAGAGACCCAGTACTTC.